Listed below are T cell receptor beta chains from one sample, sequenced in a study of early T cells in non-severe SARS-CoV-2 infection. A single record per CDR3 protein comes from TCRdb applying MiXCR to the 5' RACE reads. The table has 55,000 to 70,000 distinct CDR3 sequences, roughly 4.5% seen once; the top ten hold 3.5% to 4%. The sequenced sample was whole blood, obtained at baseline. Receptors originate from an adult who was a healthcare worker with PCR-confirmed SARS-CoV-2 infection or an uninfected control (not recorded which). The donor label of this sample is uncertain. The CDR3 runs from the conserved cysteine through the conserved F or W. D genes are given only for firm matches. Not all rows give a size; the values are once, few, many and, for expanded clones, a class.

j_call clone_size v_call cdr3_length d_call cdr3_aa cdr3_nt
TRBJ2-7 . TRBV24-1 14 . CATSDRGQPYEQYF TGTGCCACCAGTGATCGCGGACAACCCTACGAGCAGTACTTC
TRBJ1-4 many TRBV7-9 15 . CASSSWGQGGEKLFF TGTGCCAGCAGCTCCTGGGGGCAGGGTGGTGAAAAACTGTTTTTT
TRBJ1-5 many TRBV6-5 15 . CASSYTAGINQPQHF TGTGCCAGCAGTTACACCGCAGGGATCAATCAGCCCCAGCATTTT
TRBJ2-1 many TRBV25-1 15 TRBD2 CASSESLAGGNEQFF TGTGCCAGCAGTGAATCCCTAGCGGGGGGCAATGAGCAGTTCTTC
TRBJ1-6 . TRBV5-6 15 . CASSIRQLYNSPLHF TGTGCCAGCAGCATCCGACAGCTCTATAATTCACCCCTCCACTTT
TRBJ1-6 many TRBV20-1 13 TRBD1 CSATGTGYSPLHF TGCAGTGCGACCGGGACAGGGTATTCACCCCTCCACTTT
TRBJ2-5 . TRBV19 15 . CASSLDPVGPETQYF TGTGCCAGTAGTCTTGACCCAGTCGGACCCGAGACCCAGTACTTC
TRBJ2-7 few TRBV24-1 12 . CATSDLWDEQYF TGTGCCACCAGTGATTTGTGGGACGAGCAGTACTTC
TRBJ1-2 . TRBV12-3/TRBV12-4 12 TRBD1 CASNRGLYGYTF TGTGCCAGCAACAGGGGACTATATGGCTACACCTTC
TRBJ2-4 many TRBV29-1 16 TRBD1 CSARDRGSLAKNIQYF TGCAGCGCGCGGGACAGGGGATCGCTAGCCAAAAACATTCAGTACTTC
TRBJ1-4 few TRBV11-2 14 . CASSRDRLREKLFF TGTGCCAGCAGCCGTGACAGACTGCGTGAAAAACTGTTTTTT
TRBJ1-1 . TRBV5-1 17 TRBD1 CASSLGRGLNSGTEAFF TGCGCCAGCAGCTTGGGTAGGGGGCTAAATTCGGGTACTGAAGCTTTCTTT
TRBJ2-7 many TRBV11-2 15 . CASSLVGTSSYEQYF TGTGCCAGCAGCTTAGTTGGGACGAGCTCCTACGAGCAGTACTTC
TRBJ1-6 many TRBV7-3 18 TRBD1 CASSLTGQGAITNSPLHF TGTGCCAGCAGCTTAACCGGACAGGGGGCGATAACTAATTCACCCCTCCACTTT
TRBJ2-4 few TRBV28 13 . CASSSGQQGIQYF TGTGCCAGCAGTTCAGGGCAGCAGGGCATTCAGTACTTC
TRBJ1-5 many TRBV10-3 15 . CATKRTAYSNQPQHF TGTGCCACCAAGAGGACAGCTTATAGCAATCAGCCCCAGCATTTT
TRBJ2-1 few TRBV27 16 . CASSFVWEVRWNEQFF TGTGCCAGCAGTTTCGTTTGGGAAGTACGGTGGAATGAGCAGTTCTTC
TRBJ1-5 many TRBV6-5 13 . CASSDDGNQPQHF TGTGCCAGCAGTGATGACGGCAATCAGCCCCAGCATTTT
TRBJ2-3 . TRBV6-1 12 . CARGVGSDTQYF TGTGCCAGGGGGGTAGGTTCAGATACGCAGTATTTT
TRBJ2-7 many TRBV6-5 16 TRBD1 CASSWSGTGGAYEQYF TGTGCCAGCAGTTGGTCGGGGACAGGGGGAGCCTACGAGCAGTACTTC
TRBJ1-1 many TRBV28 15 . CASSVRASINTEAFF TGTGCCAGCAGTGTAAGGGCCTCAATCAACACTGAAGCTTTCTTT
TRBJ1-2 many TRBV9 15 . CASSVEQDLSYGYTF TGTGCCAGCAGCGTAGAACAGGACCTTAGCTATGGCTACACCTTC
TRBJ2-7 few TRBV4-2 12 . CASSHRSYEQYF TGTGCCAGCAGCCACAGAAGTTACGAGCAGTACTTC
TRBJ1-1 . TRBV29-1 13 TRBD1 CSADRERGTEAFF TGCAGCGCGGACAGGGAACGAGGCACTGAAGCTTTCTTT
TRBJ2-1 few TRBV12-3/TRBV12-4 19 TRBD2 CASSSRLAGSLSSYNEQFF TGTGCCAGCAGCTCCAGACTAGCGGGGAGCCTCAGCTCCTACAATGAGCAGTTCTTC
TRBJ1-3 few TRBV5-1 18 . CASSFGAGSRISGNTIYF TGCGCCAGCAGCTTCGGCGCAGGGTCCCGGATCTCTGGAAACACCATATATTTT
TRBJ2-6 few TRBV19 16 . CASRQGGQVGANVLTF TGTGCCAGTAGACAAGGAGGCCAGGTTGGGGCCAACGTCCTGACTTTC
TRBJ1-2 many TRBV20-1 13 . CSARDAQRRGYTF TGCAGTGCTAGAGACGCCCAAAGGCGCGGCTACACCTTC
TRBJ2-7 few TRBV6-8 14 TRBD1 CASRSGTGDYEQYF TGTGCCAGCAGAAGCGGGACAGGGGACTACGAGCAGTACTTC
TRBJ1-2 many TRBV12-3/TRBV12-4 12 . CASSLTDYGYTF TGTGCCAGCAGTTTGACAGACTATGGCTACACCTTC
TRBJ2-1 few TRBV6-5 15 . CASSRGGAVYNEQFF TGTGCCAGCAGCCGAGGCGGGGCCGTCTACAATGAGCAGTTCTTC
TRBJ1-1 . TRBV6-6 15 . CASGTAELMNTEAFF TGTGCCAGCGGCACGGCAGAGCTTATGAACACTGAAGCTTTCTTT
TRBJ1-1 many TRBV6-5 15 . CASSDKTGSPRAAFF TGTGCCAGCAGTGATAAAACAGGGTCCCCGAGGGCAGCTTTCTTT
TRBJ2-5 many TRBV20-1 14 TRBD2 CSARSSGGLETQYF TGCAGTGCTAGATCCAGCGGGGGGTTGGAGACCCAGTACTTC
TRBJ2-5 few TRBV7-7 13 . CASSLVSAETQYF TGTGCTAGCAGCTTAGTTTCGGCTGAGACCCAGTACTTC
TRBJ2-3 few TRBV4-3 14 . CASSQSRALNTQYF TGCGCCAGCAGCCAGTCGAGGGCGTTGAATACGCAGTATTTT
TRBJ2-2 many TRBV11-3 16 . CASSLAAGSKTGELFF TGTGCCAGCAGCTTAGCGGCAGGGTCGAAAACCGGGGAGCTGTTTTTT